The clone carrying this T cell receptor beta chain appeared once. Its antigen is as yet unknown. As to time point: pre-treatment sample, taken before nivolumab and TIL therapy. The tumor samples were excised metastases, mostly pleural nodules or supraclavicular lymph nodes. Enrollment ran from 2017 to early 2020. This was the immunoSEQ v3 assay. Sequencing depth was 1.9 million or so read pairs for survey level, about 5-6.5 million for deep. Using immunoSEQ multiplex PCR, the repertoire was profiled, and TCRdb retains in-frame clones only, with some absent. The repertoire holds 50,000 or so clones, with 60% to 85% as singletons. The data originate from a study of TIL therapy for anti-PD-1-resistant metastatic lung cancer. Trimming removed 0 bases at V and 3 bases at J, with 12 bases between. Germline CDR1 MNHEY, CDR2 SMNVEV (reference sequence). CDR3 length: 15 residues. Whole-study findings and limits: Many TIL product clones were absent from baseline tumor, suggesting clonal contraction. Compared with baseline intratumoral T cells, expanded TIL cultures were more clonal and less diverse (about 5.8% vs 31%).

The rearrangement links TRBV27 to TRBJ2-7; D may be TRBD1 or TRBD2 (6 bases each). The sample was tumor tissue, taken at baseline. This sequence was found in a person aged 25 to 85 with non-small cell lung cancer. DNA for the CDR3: TGTGCCAGCAGTTTATCGACCGGGGGCTTCTACGAGCAGTACTTC. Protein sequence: CASSLSTGGFYEQYF.